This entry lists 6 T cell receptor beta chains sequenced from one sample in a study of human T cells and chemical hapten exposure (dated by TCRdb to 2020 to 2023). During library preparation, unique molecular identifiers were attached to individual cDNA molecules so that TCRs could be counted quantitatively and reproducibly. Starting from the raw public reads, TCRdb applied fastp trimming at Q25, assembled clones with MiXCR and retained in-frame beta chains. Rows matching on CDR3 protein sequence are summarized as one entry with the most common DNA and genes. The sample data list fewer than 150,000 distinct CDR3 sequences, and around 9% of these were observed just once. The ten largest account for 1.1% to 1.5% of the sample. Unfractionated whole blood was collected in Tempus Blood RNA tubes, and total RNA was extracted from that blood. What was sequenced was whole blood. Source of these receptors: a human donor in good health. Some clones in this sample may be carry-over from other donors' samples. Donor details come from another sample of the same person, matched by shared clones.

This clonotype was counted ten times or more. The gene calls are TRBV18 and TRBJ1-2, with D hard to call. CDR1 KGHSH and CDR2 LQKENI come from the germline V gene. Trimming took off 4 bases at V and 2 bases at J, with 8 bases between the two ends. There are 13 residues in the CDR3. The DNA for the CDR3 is TGTGCCAGCTCACGGGAACAGAACTATGGCTACACCTTC. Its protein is CASSREQNYGYTF.

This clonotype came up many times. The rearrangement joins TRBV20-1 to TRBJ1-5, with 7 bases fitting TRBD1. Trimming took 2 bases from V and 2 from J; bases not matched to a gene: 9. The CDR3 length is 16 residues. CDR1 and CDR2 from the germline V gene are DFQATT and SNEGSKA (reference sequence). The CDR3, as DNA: TGCAGTGCTAGATGGGACAGAGGGTTTGGCAATCAGCCCCAGCATTTT. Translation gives CSARWDRGFGNQPQHF.

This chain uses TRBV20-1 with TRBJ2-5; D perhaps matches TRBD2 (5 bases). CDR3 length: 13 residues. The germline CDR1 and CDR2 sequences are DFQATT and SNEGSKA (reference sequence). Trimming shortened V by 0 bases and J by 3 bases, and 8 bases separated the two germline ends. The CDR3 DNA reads TGCAGTGCTAGAGAGGCCGGGAAAGAGACCCAGTACTTC. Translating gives CSAREAGKETQYF.

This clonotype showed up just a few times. CDR3 residues: CSASGGQGTQPQHF. CDR3 bases: TGCAGTGCTAGCGGGGGACAGGGAACCCAGCCCCAGCATTTT. The rearrangement links TRBV20-1 to TRBJ1-5, with 9 bases that match TRBD1. The germline V gene encodes CDR1 DFQATT and CDR2 SNEGSKA (reference sequence). The trim removed 3 bases at V and 7 bases at J, leaving 7 bases unmatched. This CDR3 region has 14 residues.

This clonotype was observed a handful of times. The chain's CDR3 is CASTLAGGEQFF. The CDR3 DNA reads TGTGCCAGCACACTAGCGGGGGGGGAGCAGTTCTTC. The rearrangement uses TRBV6-1 and TRBJ2-1, with TRBD2 matching over 13 bases. The CDR3 covers 12 residues. V lost 7 bases, J lost 10 bases, and 1 base stayed unmatched. Per the germline V gene, CDR1 is MNHNS and CDR2 is SASEGT.

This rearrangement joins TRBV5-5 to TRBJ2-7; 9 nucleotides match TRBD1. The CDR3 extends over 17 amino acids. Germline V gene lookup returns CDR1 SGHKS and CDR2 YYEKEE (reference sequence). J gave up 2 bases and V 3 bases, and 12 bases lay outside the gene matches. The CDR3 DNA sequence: TGTGCCAGCAGCTGGCACCTCACAGGGGGCAAACCCTACGAGCAGTACTTC. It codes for CASSWHLTGGKPYEQYF.